The rows below give T cell receptor beta chains drawn from one sample of a study of shared clonotypes between healthy human individuals. TCRdb's copy holds only in-frame clones and misses some; the assay was immunoSEQ multiplex PCR. Of about 1.5 million clones detected, around 97% appear once; the ten largest clones hold more than 0.9%. Sample: naive CD4+ T cells sorted from blood. These receptors all come from a young man in good health. Each CDR3 is given with its conserved first and last residue. D genes are given only for firm matches. The size entry is marked missing in some rows and otherwise reads once, few, many or a size class.

17	TRBV6-7	TRBJ2-7	.	.	TGTGCCAGCAGCCATCCCCGTCCGGGACTCGATAACTACGAGCAGTACTTC	CASSHPRPGLDNYEQYF
16	TRBV11-2	TRBJ2-3	once	TRBD2	TGTGCCAGCAGCTTAGATTCAGCGGGAGGGCTGGGTACGCAGTATTTT	CASSLDSAGGLGTQYF
13	TRBV6-1	TRBJ1-1	.	.	TGTGCCAGCAATCAGGGGCCTAACACTGAAGCTTTCTTT	CASNQGPNTEAFF
15	TRBV10-2	TRBJ2-7	.	TRBD2	TGCGCCAGCAGTGATTTAGCGGGATTCTCCTACGAGCAGTACTTC	CASSDLAGFSYEQYF
16	TRBV27	TRBJ2-1	.	TRBD2	TGTGCCAGCAGTTTACCGGGACTAGGTTCCTACAATGAGCAGTTCTTC	CASSLPGLGSYNEQFF
12	TRBV19	TRBJ2-1	.	.	TGTGCCAGTAGTGTGGGCCGGGTGGAGCAGTTCTTC	CASSVGRVEQFF
16	TRBV5-1	TRBJ1-1	.	.	TGCGCCAGCAGTTATTCGGGGGCCTTTATGAACACTGAAGCTTTCTTT	CASSYSGAFMNTEAFF
15	TRBV7-2	TRBJ1-2	.	.	TGTGCCAGCAGCCTGGGCCTCCGGTCGAGCTATGGCTACACCTTC	CASSLGLRSSYGYTF
15	TRBV7-2	TRBJ2-3	.	TRBD2	TGTGCCAGCAGCTTAGGGGGACTAGCTGGAGATACGCAGTATTTT	CASSLGGLAGDTQYF
14	TRBV29-1	TRBJ2-1	once	TRBD1	TGCAGCTCCGTGGGGACAGGGGATCACAATGAGCAGTTCTTC	CSSVGTGDHNEQFF
16	TRBV11-1	TRBJ2-1	.	.	TGTGCCAGCAGCCCGAGACTAGTGAACCCCTACAATGAGCAGTTCTTC	CASSPRLVNPYNEQFF
14	TRBV19	TRBJ2-5	.	TRBD2	TGTGCCAGTAGTATCAAAGCGGGAGGGGAGACCCAGTACTTC	CASSIKAGGETQYF
18	TRBV9	TRBJ2-3	.	TRBD2	TGTGCCAGCAGCGTCACGGGACTACACGATACTAGCACAGATACGCAGTATTTT	CASSVTGLHDTSTDTQYF
14	TRBV4-3	TRBJ1-1	.	.	TGCGCCAGCAGCCAAGATCGGCGGAACACTGAAGCTTTCTTT	CASSQDRRNTEAFF
16	TRBV5-1	TRBJ1-3	.	.	TGCGCCAGCAGCTTGGCCCAGGCGGGACGAGGAAACACCATATATTTT	CASSLAQAGRGNTIYF
11	TRBV20-1	TRBJ2-1	.	.	TGCAGTGCTAGCAGGCCAAATGAGCAGTTCTTC	CSASRPNEQFF
14	TRBV5-6	TRBJ1-2	.	.	TGTGCCAGCAGCTTGGGTGGAGCTAACTATGGCTACACCTTC	CASSLGGANYGYTF
14	TRBV6-1	TRBJ2-1	.	.	TGTGCCAGCAGTCCCTGGGAGACTCTGAATGAGCAGTTCTTC	CASSPWETLNEQFF
12	TRBV18	TRBJ1-1	.	TRBD1	TGTGCCAGCTCACCGGACAGGGGGGAAGCTTTCTTT	CASSPDRGEAFF
14	TRBV6-5	TRBJ1-1	.	.	TGTGCCAGCAGTTACACTCCAGGGAACACTGAAGCTTTCTTT	CASSYTPGNTEAFF
15	TRBV4-3	TRBJ2-2	.	.	TGCGCCAGCAGCCAAGGCCTGCGGGGCACCGGGGAGCTGTTTTTT	CASSQGLRGTGELFF
14	TRBV5-1	TRBJ2-3	.	.	TGCGCCAGCAGCTTGGAGTTAGTGAAAGATACGCAGTATTTT	CASSLELVKDTQYF
15	TRBV2	TRBJ2-1	.	TRBD1	TGTGCCAGCAGCGTGGACAGGGGGCGGAAAAATGAGCAGTTCTTC	CASSVDRGRKNEQFF
13	TRBV29-1	TRBJ2-2	.	.	TGCAGCGTCCAGGGCCGCAATTACGGGGAGCTGTTTTTT	CSVQGRNYGELFF
14	TRBV19	TRBJ2-2	.	.	TGTGCCAGTAGTATAATGGGGAACACCGGGGAGCTGTTTTTT	CASSIMGNTGELFF
13	TRBV5-6	TRBJ2-7	.	.	TGTGCAAACCTCGAGAGCGAGAACTACGAGCAGTACTTC	CANLESENYEQYF
15	TRBV4-3	TRBJ1-1	.	.	TGCGCCAGCAGCCAAGACGGGAGAGGGAGCACTGAAGCTTTCTTT	CASSQDGRGSTEAFF
17	TRBV11-2	TRBJ2-1	.	.	TGTGCCAGCAGCTTAGGGAGGGGCGGCAGCTCCTACAATGAGCAGTTCTTC	CASSLGRGGSSYNEQFF
16	TRBV5-1	TRBJ2-7	.	.	TGCGCCAGCAGCTTGGCCCCACAGCCAACTACCTACGAGCAGTACTTC	CASSLAPQPTTYEQYF
15	TRBV27	TRBJ2-6	.	.	TGTGCCAGCAGCCGACAGCTCTCTGGGGCCAACGTCCTGACTTTC	CASSRQLSGANVLTF
14	TRBV2	TRBJ2-7	.	.	TGTGCCAGCAGTGGAGGCAGGGGCGACCACGAGCAGTACTTC	CASSGGRGDHEQYF
21	TRBV2	TRBJ2-2	.	.	TGTGCCAGCAGTGAACGTGGAATTCTCCGGGCCCCTATAGAGGACACCGGGGAGCTGTTTTTT	CASSERGILRAPIEDTGELFF
16	TRBV9	TRBJ1-4	.	.	TGTGCCAGCAGCGTATCCGGGACCCCGTCTAATGAAAAACTGTTTTTT	CASSVSGTPSNEKLFF
13	TRBV18	TRBJ2-5	.	TRBD2	TGTGCCACGGGGACTAGCGGGAGTGAGACCCAGTACTTC	CATGTSGSETQYF
17	TRBV19	TRBJ1-5	once	.	TGTGCCAGTAGTACCTCCGGGACACAAAATAGCAATCAGCCCCAGCATTTT	CASSTSGTQNSNQPQHF
14	TRBV19	TRBJ2-3	.	.	TGTGCCAGTAGTACCCGCTATGGAACAGATACGCAGTATTTT	CASSTRYGTDTQYF
12	TRBV18	TRBJ2-7	.	.	TGTGCCAGCTCACCAAGGGGCATGGAGCAGTACTTC	CASSPRGMEQYF
15	TRBV19	TRBJ1-1	.	.	TGTGCCAGTAGTATAATGACGATTCAGAACACTGAAGCTTTCTTT	CASSIMTIQNTEAFF
12	TRBV5-1	TRBJ1-2	.	.	TGCGCCAGCAGCTTGGGTGCTAATGGCTACACCTTC	CASSLGANGYTF
15	TRBV18	TRBJ2-4	.	.	TGTGCCAGCTCACCGCAGGATCTGACGAAAAACATTCAGTACTTC	CASSPQDLTKNIQYF
14	TRBV5-1	TRBJ2-2	once	TRBD1	TGCGCCAGCAGCAGACAGGGGGACACCGGGGAGCTGTTTTTT	CASSRQGDTGELFF
17	TRBV7-9	TRBJ2-1	.	.	TGTGCCAGCAGCTTACCGGTGAGGAGGGGACTGTACAATGAGCAGTTCTTC	CASSLPVRRGLYNEQFF
15	TRBV6-5	TRBJ2-1	.	.	TGTGCCAGCAGTTTCAGGGGGGGCTCCTACAATGAGCAGTTCTTC	CASSFRGGSYNEQFF
15	TRBV5-5	TRBJ2-7	once	TRBD1	TGTGCCAGCAGCCCCCGTTACAGGGGGATAAACGAGCAGTACTTC	CASSPRYRGINEQYF
18	TRBV6-1	TRBJ2-1	.	TRBD1	TGTGCCAGCAGTGTGGACAGGGCAATTTTTAACTCCTACAATGAGCAGTTCTTC	CASSVDRAIFNSYNEQFF
12	TRBV6-6	TRBJ2-7	.	.	TGTGCCAGCCGGCCAGATCACTACGAGCAGTACTTC	CASRPDHYEQYF
16	TRBV5-4	TRBJ2-5	.	.	TGTGCCAGCAGCTTGGGGGGGATAGCCCAACAAGAGACCCAGTACTTC	CASSLGGIAQQETQYF
17	TRBV15	TRBJ2-4	few	TRBD1	TGTGCCACCAGCAGAGATAGAAGACAGGGCCCACAAAACATTCAGTACTTC	CATSRDRRQGPQNIQYF
11	TRBV25-1	TRBJ1-1	.	.	TGTGCCAGCAGTGATTGGAGGGTAGCTTTCTTT	CASSDWRVAFF
13	TRBV5-1	TRBJ1-1	many	.	TGCGCCAGCAGGGAACAGGAGAACACTGAAGCTTTCTTT	CASREQENTEAFF
14	TRBV6-1	TRBJ2-7	.	.	TGTGCCAGCACTCCGGGGGTTATGTCGGGCGAGCAGTACTTC	CASTPGVMSGEQYF
14	TRBV9	TRBJ2-1	.	.	TGTGCCAGCAGCCTTAGTGGGTTGGGCAATGAGCAGTTCTTC	CASSLSGLGNEQFF
14	TRBV7-2	TRBJ2-7	.	.	TGTGCCAGCAGCTTTGCGGGGTCCTCCTACGAGCAGTACTTC	CASSFAGSSYEQYF
12	TRBV28	TRBJ1-5	.	.	TGTGCCAGCAAGGCCCTTATTCAGCCCCAGCATTTT	CASKALIQPQHF